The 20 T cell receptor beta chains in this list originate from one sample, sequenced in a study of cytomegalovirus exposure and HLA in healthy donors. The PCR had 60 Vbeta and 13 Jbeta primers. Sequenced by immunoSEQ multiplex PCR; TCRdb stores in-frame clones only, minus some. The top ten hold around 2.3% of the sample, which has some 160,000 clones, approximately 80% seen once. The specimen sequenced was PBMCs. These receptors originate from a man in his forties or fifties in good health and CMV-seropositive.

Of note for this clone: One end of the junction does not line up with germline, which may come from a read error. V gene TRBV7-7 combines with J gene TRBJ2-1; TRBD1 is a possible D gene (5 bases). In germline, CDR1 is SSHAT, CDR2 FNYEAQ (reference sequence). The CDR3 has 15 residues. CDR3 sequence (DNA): TGTGCTAGCAGCCTTATCGTAGGGGACTACAATGAGCAGTTCTTC. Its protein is CASSLIVGDYNEQFF.

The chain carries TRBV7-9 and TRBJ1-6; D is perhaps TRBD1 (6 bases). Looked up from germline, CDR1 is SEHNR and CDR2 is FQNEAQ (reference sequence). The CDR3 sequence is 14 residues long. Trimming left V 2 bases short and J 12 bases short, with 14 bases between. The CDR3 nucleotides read TGTGCCAGCAGCTTAAACCCAGGGGATCTACCCCTCCACTTT. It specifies CASSLNPGDLPLHF. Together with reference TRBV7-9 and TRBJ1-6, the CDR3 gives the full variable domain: DTGVSQNPRHKITKRGQNVTFRCDPISEHNRLYWYRQTLGQGPEFLTYFQNEAQLEKSRLLSDRFSAERPKGSFSTLEIQRTEQGDSAMYLCASSLNPGDLPLHFGNGTRLTVT.

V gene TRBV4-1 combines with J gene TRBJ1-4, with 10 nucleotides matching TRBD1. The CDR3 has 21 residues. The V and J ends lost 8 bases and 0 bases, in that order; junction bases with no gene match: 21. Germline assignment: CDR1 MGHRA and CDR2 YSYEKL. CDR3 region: CASAPYPGDRGLGATNEKLFF. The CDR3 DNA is TGCGCCAGCGCCCCGTACCCAGGGGACAGGGGATTGGGGGCAACTAATGAAAAACTGTTTTTT.

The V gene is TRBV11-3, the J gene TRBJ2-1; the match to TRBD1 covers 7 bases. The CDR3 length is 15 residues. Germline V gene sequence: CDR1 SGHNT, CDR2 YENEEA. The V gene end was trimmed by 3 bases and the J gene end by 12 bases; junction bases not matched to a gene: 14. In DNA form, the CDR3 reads TGTGCCAGCAGCTTGTCCGGGACAGACCAGGCAAGGCAGTTCTTC. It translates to CASSLSGTDQARQFF.

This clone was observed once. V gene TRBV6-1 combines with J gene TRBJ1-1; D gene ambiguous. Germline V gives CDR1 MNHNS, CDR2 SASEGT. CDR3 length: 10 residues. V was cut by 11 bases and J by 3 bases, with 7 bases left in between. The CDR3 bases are TGTGCCGGAGGGTACACTGAAGCTTTCTTT. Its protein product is CAGGYTEAFF.

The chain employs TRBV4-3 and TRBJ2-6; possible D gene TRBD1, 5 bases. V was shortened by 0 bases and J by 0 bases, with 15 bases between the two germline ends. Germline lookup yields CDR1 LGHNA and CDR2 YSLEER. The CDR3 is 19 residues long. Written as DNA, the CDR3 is TGCGCCAGCAGCCAAGAGACAGCCCAGACCTACTCTGGGGCCAACGTCCTGACTTTC. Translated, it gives CASSQETAQTYSGANVLTF.

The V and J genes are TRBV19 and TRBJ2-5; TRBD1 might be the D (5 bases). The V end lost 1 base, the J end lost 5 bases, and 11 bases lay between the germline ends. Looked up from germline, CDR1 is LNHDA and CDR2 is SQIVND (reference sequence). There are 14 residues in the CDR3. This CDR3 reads CASSIVVGRETQYF. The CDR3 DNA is TGTGCCAGTAGTATAGTCGTGGGGCGGGAGACCCAGTACTTC.

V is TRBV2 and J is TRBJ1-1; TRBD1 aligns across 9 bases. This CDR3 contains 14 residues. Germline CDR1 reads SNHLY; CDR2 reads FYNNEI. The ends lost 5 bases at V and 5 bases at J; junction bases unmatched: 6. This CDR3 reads CASSLQGAYTEAFF. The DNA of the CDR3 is TGTGCCAGCAGTTTACAGGGGGCATATACTGAAGCTTTCTTT.

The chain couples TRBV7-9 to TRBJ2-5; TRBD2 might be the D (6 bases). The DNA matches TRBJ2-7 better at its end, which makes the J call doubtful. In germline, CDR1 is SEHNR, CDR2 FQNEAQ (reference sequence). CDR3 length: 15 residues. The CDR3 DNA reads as TGTGCCAGCAGCTTACCCTTGGAGGGGTCCGCCGAGCAGTACTTC. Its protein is CASSLPLEGSAEQYF.

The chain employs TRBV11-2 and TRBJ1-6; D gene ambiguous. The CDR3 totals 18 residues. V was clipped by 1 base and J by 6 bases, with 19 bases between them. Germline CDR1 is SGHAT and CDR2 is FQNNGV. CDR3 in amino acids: CASSLGPYLAPSNSPLHF. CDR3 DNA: TGTGCCAGCAGCTTAGGCCCGTATCTGGCCCCCTCTAATTCACCCCTCCACTTT.

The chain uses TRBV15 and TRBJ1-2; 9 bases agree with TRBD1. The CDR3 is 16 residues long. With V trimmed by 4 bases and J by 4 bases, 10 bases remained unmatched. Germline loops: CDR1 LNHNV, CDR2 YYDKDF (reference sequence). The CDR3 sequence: CATSTTGTGHPYGYTF. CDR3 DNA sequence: TGTGCCACCAGCACGACCGGGACAGGGCATCCCTATGGCTACACCTTC. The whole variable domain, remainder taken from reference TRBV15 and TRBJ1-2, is DAMVIQNPRYQVTQFGKPVTLSCSQTLNHNVMYWYQQKSSQAPKLLFHYYDKDFNNEADTPDNFQSRRPNTSFCFLDIRSPGLGDTAMYLCATSTTGTGHPYGYTFGSGTRLTVV.

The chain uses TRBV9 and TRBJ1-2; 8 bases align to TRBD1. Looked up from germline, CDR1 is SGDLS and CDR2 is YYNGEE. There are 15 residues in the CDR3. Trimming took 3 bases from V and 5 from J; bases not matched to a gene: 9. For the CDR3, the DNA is TGTGCCAGCAGCGGGTCCCGGGACAGGTTGTATGGCTACACCTTC. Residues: CASSGSRDRLYGYTF.

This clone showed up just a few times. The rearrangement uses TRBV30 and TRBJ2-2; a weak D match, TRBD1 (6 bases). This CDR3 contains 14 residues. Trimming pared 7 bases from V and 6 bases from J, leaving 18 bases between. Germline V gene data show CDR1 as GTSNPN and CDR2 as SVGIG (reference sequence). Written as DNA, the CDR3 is TGTGCCTCATGGACAGCGACCGGACCCGGGGAGCTGTTTTTT. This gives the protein CASWTATGPGELFF.

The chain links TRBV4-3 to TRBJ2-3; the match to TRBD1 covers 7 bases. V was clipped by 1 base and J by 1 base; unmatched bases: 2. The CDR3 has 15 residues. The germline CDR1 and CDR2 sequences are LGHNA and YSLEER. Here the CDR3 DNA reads TGCGCCAGCAGCCAAGGGCAGGGGGGCACAGATACGCAGTATTTT. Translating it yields CASSQGQGGTDTQYF.

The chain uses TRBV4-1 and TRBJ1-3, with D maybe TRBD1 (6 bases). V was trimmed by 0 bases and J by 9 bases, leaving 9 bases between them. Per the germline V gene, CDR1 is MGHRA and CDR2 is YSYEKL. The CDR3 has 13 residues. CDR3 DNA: TGCGCCAGCAGCCAAGAAAAAGGGGGCACCATATATTTT. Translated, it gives CASSQEKGGTIYF.

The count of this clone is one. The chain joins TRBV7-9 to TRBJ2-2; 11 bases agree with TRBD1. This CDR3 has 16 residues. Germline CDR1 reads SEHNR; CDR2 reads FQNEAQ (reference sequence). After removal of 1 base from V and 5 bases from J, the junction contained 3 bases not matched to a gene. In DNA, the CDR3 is TGTGCCAGCAGCTTAGATGGGACAGGGGGAACCGGGGAGCTGTTTTTT. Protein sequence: CASSLDGTGGTGELFF.

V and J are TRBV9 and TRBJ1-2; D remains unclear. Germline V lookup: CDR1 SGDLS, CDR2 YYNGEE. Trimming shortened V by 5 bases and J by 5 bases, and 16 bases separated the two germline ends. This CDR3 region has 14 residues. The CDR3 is CASSLGEGSYGYTF. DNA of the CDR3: TGTGCCAGCAGTCTCGGGGAGGGATCGTATGGCTACACCTTC. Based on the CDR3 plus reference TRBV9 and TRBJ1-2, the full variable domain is DSGVTQTPKHLITATGQRVTLRCSPRSGDLSVYWYQQSLDQGLQFLIQYYNGEERAKGNILERFSAQQFPDLHSELNLSSLELGDSALYFCASSLGEGSYGYTFGSGTRLTVV.

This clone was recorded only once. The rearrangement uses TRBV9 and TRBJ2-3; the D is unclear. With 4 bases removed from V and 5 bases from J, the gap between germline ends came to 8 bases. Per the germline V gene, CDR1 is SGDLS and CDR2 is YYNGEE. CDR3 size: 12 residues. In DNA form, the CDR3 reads TGTGCCAGCAGCCCAGAGGTAGATACGCAGTATTTT. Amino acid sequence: CASSPEVDTQYF.

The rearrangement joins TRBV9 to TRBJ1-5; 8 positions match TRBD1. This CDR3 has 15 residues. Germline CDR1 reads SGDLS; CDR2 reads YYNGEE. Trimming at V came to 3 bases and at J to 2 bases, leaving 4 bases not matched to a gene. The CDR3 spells CASSAGQGGNQPQHF. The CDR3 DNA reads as TGTGCCAGCAGCGCCGGACAGGGTGGCAATCAGCCCCAGCATTTT.

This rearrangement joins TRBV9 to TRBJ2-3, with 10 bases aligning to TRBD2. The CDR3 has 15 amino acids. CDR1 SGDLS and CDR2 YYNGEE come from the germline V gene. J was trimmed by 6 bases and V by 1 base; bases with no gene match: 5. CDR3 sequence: CASSVKAGGPDTQYF. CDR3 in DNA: TGTGCCAGCAGCGTAAAAGCGGGGGGGCCCGATACGCAGTATTTT. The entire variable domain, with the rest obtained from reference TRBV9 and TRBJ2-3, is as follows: DSGVTQTPKHLITATGQRVTLRCSPRSGDLSVYWYQQSLDQGLQFLIQYYNGEERAKGNILERFSAQQFPDLHSELNLSSLELGDSALYFCASSVKAGGPDTQYFGPGTRLTVL.